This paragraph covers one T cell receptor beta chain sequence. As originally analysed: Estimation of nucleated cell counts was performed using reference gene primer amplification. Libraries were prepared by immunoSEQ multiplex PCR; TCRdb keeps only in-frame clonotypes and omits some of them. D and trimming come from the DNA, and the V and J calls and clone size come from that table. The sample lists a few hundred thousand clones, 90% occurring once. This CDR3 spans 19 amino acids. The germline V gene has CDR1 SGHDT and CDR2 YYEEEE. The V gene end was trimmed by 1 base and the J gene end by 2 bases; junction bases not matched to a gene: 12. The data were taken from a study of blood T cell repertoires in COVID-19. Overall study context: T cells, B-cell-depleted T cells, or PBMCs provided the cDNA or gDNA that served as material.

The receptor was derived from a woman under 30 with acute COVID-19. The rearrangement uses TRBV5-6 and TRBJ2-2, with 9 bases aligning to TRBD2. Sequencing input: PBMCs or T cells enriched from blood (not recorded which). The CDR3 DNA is TGTGCCAGCAGCTTGCGATTCCAGGTGACTAGCGGAAACACCGGGGAGCTGTTTTTT. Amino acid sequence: CASSLRFQVTSGNTGELFF.